The rows below give T cell receptor beta chains drawn from one sample of a study of CD8+CD57+ T cells in acquired aplastic anemia. TCRdb reanalysed the reads using MiXCR and keeps one entry per CDR3 protein. This table holds approximately 470,000 distinct CDR3 sequences, roughly a third found once. What was sequenced was sorted CD4+, CD8+, or CD8+CD57+ T cells (not recorded which) from PBMCs. These receptors originate from a human donor with aplastic anemia. Both conserved end residues are part of each CDR3. D genes are given only for firm matches. The listing skips clone size in some rows; elsewhere it reads once, few, many or a size class.

TGTGCCAGCAGTGAAATCGGGGTAGATGGGGCCAACGTCCTGACTTTC	CASSEIGVDGANVLTF	TRBV10-3	.	TRBJ2-6	.
TGCGCCAGCAGTCAAAACAGCGGCTACACCTTC	CASSQNSGYTF	TRBV4-1	.	TRBJ1-2	.
TGCAGTGCTAGAGAGCGGCAAGTGAGCACTGAAGCTTTCTTT	CSARERQVSTEAFF	TRBV20-1	.	TRBJ1-1	.
TGTGCCAGCAGGCCTGCGCGGGGGACGAACACTGAAGCTTTCTTT	CASRPARGTNTEAFF	TRBV7-9	.	TRBJ1-1	.
TGTGCCACCAGTGAAGGGTATCGGTCCTACGAGCAGTACTTC	CATSEGYRSYEQYF	TRBV24-1	.	TRBJ2-7	.
TGTGCCAGCAGCTTATTAGGGGTCTATGGCTACACCTTC	CASSLLGVYGYTF	TRBV7-2	many	TRBJ1-2	.
TGTGCCAGCAGTTCTCACAACTATGGCTACACCTTC	CASSSHNYGYTF	TRBV2	.	TRBJ1-2	.
TGTGCCAGCAGTCCCCTCGGTGGGACCTACGAGCAGTACTTC	CASSPLGGTYEQYF	TRBV9	once	TRBJ2-7	.
TGCGCCAGCAGCCCTGGACCGATCTACGAGCAGTACTTC	CASSPGPIYEQYF	TRBV7-2	few	TRBJ2-7	.
TGTGCCACCAGCACAAGCGGGAGAGACGGGAGGGATACGCAGTATTTT	CATSTSGRDGRDTQYF	TRBV15	once	TRBJ2-3	TRBD2
TGTGCTAGCAGCCCGTCCGGACTAGCGGGGGAGGAGACCCAGTACTTC	CASSPSGLAGEETQYF	TRBV7-7	many	TRBJ2-5	TRBD2
TGTGCCACCAGCAGAGCCCAATTCGACACTGAAGCTTTCTTT	CATSRAQFDTEAFF	TRBV15	many	TRBJ1-1	.
TGTGCCATCACTACCGGACTAGGGGACTACGAGCAGTACTTC	CAITTGLGDYEQYF	TRBV10-3	once	TRBJ2-7	TRBD2
TGTGCCAGCAGTTCGGGGGGCAGAGGCTACACCTTC	CASSSGGRGYTF	TRBV6-5	.	TRBJ1-2	.